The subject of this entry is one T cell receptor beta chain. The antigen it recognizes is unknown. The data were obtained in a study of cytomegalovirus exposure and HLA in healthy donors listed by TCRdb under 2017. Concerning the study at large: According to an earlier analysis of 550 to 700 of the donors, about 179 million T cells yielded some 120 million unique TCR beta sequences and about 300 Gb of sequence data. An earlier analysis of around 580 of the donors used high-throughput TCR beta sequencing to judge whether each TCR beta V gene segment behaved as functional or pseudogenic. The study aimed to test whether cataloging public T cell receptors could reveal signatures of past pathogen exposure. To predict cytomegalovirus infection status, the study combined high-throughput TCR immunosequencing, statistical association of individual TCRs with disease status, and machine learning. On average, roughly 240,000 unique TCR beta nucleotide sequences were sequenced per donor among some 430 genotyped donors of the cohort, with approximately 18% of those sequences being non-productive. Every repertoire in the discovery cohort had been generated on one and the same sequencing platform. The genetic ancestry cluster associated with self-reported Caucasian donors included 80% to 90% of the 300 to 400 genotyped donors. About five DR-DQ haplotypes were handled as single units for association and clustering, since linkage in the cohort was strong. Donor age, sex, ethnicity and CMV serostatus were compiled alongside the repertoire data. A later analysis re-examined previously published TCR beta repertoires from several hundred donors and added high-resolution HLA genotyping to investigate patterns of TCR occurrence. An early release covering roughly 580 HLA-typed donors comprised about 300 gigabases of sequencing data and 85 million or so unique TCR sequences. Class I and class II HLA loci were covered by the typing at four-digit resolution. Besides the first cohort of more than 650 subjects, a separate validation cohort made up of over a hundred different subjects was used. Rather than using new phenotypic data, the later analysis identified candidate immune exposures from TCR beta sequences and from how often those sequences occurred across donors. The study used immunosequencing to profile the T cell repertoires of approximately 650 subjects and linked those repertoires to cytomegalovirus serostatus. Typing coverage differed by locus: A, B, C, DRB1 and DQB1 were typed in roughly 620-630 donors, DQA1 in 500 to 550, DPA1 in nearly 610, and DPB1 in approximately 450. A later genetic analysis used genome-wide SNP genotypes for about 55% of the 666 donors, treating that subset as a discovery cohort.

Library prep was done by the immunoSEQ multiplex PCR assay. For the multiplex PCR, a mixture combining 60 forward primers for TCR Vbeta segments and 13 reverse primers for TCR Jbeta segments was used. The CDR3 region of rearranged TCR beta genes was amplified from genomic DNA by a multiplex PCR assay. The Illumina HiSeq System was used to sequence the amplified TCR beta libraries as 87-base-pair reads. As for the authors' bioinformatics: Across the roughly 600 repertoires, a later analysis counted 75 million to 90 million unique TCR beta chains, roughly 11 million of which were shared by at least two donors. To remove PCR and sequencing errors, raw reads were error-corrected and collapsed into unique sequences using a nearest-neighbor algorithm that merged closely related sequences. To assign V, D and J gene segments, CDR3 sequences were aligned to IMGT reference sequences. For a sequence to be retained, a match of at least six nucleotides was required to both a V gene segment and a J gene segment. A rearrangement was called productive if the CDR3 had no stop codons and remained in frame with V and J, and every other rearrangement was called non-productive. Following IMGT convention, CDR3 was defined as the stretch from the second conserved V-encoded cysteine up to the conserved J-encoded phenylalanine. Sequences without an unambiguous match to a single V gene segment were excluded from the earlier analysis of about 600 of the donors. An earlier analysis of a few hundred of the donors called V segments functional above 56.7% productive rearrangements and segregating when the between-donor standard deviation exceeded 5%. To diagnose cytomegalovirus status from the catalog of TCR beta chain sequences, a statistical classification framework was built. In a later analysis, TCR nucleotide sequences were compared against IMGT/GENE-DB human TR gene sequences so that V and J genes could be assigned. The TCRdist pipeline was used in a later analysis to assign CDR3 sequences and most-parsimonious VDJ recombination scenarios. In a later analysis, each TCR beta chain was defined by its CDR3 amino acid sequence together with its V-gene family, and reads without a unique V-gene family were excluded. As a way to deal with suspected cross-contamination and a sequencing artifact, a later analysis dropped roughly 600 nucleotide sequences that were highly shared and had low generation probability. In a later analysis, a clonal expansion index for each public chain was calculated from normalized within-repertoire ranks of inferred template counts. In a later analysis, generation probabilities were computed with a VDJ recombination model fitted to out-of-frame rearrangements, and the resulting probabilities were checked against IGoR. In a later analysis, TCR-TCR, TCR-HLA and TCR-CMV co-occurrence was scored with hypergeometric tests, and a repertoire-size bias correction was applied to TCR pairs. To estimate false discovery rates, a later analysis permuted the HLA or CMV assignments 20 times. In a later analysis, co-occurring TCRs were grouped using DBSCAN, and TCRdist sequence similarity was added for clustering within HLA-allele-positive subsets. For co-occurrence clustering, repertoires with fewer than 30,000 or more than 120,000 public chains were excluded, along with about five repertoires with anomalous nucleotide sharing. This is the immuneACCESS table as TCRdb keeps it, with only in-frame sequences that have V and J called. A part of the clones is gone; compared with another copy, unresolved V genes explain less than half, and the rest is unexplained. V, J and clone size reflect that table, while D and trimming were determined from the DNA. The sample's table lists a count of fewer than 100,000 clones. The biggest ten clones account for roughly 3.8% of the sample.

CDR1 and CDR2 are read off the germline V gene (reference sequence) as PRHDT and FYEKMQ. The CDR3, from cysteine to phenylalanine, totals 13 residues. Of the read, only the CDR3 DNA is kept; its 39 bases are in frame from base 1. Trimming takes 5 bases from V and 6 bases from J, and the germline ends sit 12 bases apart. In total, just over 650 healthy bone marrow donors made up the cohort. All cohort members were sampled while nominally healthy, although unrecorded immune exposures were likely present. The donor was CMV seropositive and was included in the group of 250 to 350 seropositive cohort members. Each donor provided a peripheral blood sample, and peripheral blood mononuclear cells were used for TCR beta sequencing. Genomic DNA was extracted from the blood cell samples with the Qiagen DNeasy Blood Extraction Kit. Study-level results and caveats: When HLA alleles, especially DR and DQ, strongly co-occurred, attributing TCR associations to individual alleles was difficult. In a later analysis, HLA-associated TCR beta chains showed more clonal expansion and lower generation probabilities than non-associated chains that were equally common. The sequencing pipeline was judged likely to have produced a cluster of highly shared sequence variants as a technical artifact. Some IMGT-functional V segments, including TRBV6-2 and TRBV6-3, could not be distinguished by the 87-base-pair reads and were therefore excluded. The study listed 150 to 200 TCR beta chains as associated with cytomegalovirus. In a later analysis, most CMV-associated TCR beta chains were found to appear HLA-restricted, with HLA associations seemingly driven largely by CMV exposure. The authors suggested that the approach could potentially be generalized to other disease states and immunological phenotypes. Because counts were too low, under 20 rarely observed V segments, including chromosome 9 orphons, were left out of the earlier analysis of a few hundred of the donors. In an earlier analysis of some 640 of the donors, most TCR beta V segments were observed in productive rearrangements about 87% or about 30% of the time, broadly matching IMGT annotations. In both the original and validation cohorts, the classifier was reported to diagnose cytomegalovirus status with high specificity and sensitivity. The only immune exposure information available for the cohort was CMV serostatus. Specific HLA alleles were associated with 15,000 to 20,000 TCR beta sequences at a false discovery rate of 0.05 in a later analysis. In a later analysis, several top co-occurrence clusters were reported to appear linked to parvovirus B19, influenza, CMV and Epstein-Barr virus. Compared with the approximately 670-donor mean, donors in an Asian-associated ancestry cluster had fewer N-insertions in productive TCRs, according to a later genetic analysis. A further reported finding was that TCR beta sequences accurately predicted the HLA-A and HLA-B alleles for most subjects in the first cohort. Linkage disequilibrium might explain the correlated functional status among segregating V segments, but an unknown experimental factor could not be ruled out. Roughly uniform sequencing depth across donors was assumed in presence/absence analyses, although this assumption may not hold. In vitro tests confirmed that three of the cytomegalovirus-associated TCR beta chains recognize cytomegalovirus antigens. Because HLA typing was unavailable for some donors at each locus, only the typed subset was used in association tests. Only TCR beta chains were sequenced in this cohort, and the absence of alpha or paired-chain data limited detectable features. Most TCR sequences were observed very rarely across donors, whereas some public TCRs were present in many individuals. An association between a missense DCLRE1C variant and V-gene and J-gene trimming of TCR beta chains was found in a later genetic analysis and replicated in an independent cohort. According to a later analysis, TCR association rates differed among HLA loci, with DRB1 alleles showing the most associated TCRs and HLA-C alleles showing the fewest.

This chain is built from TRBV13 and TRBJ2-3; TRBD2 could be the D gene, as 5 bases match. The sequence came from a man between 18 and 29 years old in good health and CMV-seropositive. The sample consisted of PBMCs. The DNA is TGTGCCAGCAGCGAGAGGGTAGTCGATACGCAGTATTTT. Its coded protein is CASSERVVDTQYF.